A single TCR beta chain is shown here with its context. Its antigen remains unidentified. The data originate from a study of OX40 agonist ivuxolimab in advanced cancers. Overall study results and limits: The 0.1-3.0 mg/kg partial responders had among the lowest clonal expansion.

The method was immunoSEQ multiplex PCR; TCRdb's version includes in-frame clones alone and lacks a portion of them. The data show tens of thousands of clones, about 86% seen once. CDR3 size: 17 residues. Germline values: CDR1 ENHRY, CDR2 SYGVKD. Trimming left V 0 bases short and J 3 bases short, with 16 bases between. Researchers took blood at baseline, on cycle 4 day 1, and on cycle 7 day 1. The TCR was taken from an adult with an advanced solid tumor such as melanoma, head and neck, liver or kidney cancer. The sample was CD4+ or CD8+ T cells sorted from blood, taken in a trial of the OX40 agonist ivuxolimab. This chain joins TRBV10-3 and TRBJ2-3, with D tentatively TRBD2 (7 bases). CDR3: CAISESISGGATDTQYF. Written as DNA, the CDR3 is TGTGCCATCAGTGAGTCGATAAGTGGGGGGGCTACAGATACGCAGTATTTT.